This TCR beta chain emerged from a study of CD8 T cells in Susac syndrome. Study conclusions and caveats: The study conceded that relatively few individuals underwent its TCR sequencing and HLA analysis.

Points on this clonotype: The antigen is not known.

It was with random hexamers that about 0.45 to 1 ug RNA was reverse transcribed. TCR beta CDR3 was amplified by immunoSEQ covering 54 Vbeta and 13 Jbeta. TCRdb recomputed calls from the immunoSEQ multiplex PCR reads with MiXCR, one row per CDR3 protein. The table lists about 150,000 distinct CDR3 sequences, roughly 94% of them singletons. CDR1 LGHDT and CDR2 YNNKEL come from the germline V gene (reference sequence). The germline V and J ends were trimmed by 4 bases and 3 bases, with 12 bases remaining between them. The CDR3 contains 14 residues. The gene calls are TRBV3-1 and TRBJ1-1, with D maybe TRBD1 (6 bases). The sequencing input was CD4+ T cells from PBMCs. This receptor was identified in a human donor in good health. The CDR3 protein is CASSPGQIYTEAFF. CDR3 sequence (DNA): TGTGCCAGCAGCCCCGGACAGATATACACTGAAGCTTTCTTT.